These T cell receptor beta chains were read from a single sample in a study of OX40 agonist ivuxolimab in advanced cancers. Using immunoSEQ multiplex PCR, the repertoire was profiled, and TCRdb retains in-frame clones only, with some absent. The data hold approximately 80,000 clones, with around 85% observed a single time. The sequencing here drew on CD4+ or CD8+ T cells sorted from blood, taken in a trial of the OX40 agonist ivuxolimab. These receptors were taken from an adult with an advanced solid tumor such as melanoma, head and neck, liver or kidney cancer. CDR3s leave out the opening cysteine and the closing phenylalanine or tryptophan. The listing skips clone size in some rows; elsewhere it reads once, few, many or a size class.

J | V | length | size | CDR3
TRBJ1-6 | TRBV5-1 | 13 | once | ASSKSQGLGSPLH
TRBJ2-1 | TRBV27 | 7 | NA | ASKDEQF
TRBJ1-4 | TRBV10-3 | 12 | NA | AIGDTLTNEKLF
TRBJ1-3 | TRBV19 | 10 | few | ASGLGRNTIY
TRBJ2-7 | TRBV10-3 | 13 | NA | AISSPSGSAYEQY
TRBJ2-2 | TRBV4-2 | 15 | NA | ASSQVRGRGNTGELF
TRBJ1-1 | TRBV7-8 | 13 | NA | ASSLPGQGGTEAF
TRBJ2-7 | TRBV12-5 | 18 | NA | ASGLTSLRATSGSPYEQY
TRBJ2-2 | TRBV5-1 | 12 | NA | ASRLVVNTGELF
TRBJ2-1 | TRBV2 | 13 | NA | ASTSGPSSYNEQF
TRBJ2-7 | TRBV6-5 | 10 | NA | ASSYPTGEQY
NA | TRBV14 | 13 | once | ASSHRTSDRYEQY
TRBJ2-1 | TRBV19 | 11 | NA | ASSRGTINEQF
TRBJ2-3 | TRBV19 | 14 | NA | ASSRGLAGVRDTQY
TRBJ1-1 | TRBV27 | 14 | NA | ASSSTGLGYSTEAF
TRBJ2-1 | TRBV6-4 | 16 | NA | ASSDSYPGLRYDNEQF
TRBJ2-4 | TRBV29-1 | 14 | NA | SVYWVEGGTKNIQY
TRBJ2-5 | TRBV7-8 | 12 | NA | ASSGTSGQETQY
TRBJ1-2 | TRBV6-1 | 10 | NA | ASSESAVGYT
TRBJ2-3 | TRBV30 | 13 | NA | AWSASGASTDTQY
TRBJ2-7 | TRBV6-1 | 15 | NA | ASSEWGEKGPGNEQY
TRBJ1-1 | TRBV9 | 11 | few | ASSRGSGTEAF
TRBJ1-1 | TRBV5-4 | 12 | NA | ASSWDSVNTEAF
TRBJ1-1 | TRBV5-1 | 12 | few | ASSQVNSNTEAF
TRBJ2-7 | TRBV4-2 | 14 | NA | ASSQDDRGTLYEQY
TRBJ1-5 | TRBV28 | 12 | few | ASGGPYSAQPQH
TRBJ1-2 | TRBV10-3 | 11 | few | AINAGVDYGYT
TRBJ1-1 | TRBV6-5 | 13 | NA | ASTRLPGGYTEAF
TRBJ2-5 | TRBV9 | 17 | NA | ASSLSSTPGQGPRETQY
TRBJ1-3 | TRBV27 | 13 | NA | ASSLEGSSGNTIY
TRBJ2-7 | TRBV5-4 | 12 | NA | ATIGGLHEGEQY
TRBJ2-1 | TRBV5-4 | 15 | NA | ASSRLAGGRTYNEQF
TRBJ1-4 | TRBV6-5 | 10 | NA | ASSRSGEKLF
TRBJ2-3 | TRBV5-4 | 14 | NA | ASSSGKREDTDTQY
TRBJ2-1 | TRBV10-1 | 8 | NA | ASSHNEQF
TRBJ2-1 | TRBV28 | 17 | NA | ASSLSGQGASGTYNEQF
TRBJ2-3 | TRBV6-5 | 13 | few | ASSYSHKGAGTQY
TRBJ1-1 | TRBV2 | 11 | NA | ASSGERDTEAF
TRBJ2-7 | TRBV2 | 13 | NA | ASTDPRTLGYEQY
TRBJ2-1 | TRBV5-1 | 15 | NA | ASSLLPVDGGTHEQF
TRBJ1-4 | TRBV27 | 15 | NA | ASRRAGASVTNEKLF
TRBJ2-5 | TRBV21-1 | 13 | NA | ASSQKRPGQETQY
TRBJ2-2 | TRBV6-5 | 13 | once | ASKAGRFVAGELF
TRBJ2-2 | TRBV28 | 12 | NA | ASILAGANGELF
TRBJ1-1 | TRBV2 | 12 | NA | ARPGQNMNTEAF
TRBJ2-5 | TRBV6-1 | 13 | NA | ASSEASGEQETQY
TRBJ1-4 | TRBV2 | 11 | NA | ASSGRGREKLF
TRBJ1-3 | TRBV19 | 14 | few | ASSKTGPYSGNTIY
TRBJ2-3 | TRBV5-1 | 13 | NA | ASSLGTYSTDTQY
TRBJ2-7 | TRBV19 | 13 | NA | ASSLGGTPSYEQY
TRBJ2-4 | TRBV7-2 | 14 | NA | ASSLAIGRNKNIQY